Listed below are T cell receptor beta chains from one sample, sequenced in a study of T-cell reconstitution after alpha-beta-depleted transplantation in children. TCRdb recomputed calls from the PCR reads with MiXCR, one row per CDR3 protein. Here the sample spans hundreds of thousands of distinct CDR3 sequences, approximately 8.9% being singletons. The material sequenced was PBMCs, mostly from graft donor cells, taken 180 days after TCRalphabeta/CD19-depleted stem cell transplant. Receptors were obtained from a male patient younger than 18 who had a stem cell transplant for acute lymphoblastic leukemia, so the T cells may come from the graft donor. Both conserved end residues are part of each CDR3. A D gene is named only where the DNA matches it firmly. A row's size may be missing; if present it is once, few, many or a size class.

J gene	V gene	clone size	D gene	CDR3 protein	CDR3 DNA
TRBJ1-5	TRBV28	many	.	CASSLRSQREGGLNQPQHF	TGTGCCAGCAGTTTAAGGTCCCAGAGGGAAGGGGGATTGAATCAGCCCCAGCATTTT
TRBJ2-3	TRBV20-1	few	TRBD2	CSARDSQPGTSVRRTRTDTQYF	TGCAGTGCTAGAGACTCCCAACCCGGGACTAGCGTCCGTCGCACACGCACAGATACGCAGTATTTT
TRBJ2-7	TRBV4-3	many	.	CASSQDDGYEQYF	TGCGCCAGCAGCCAAGATGACGGCTACGAGCAGTACTTC
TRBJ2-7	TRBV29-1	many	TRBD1	CSVEDGTGPDEQYF	TGCAGCGTTGAGGATGGGACAGGCCCCGACGAGCAGTACTTC
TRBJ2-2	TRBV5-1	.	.	CASSPGTTSTGELFF	TGCGCCAGCAGCCCCGGGACAACGAGCACCGGGGAGCTGTTTTTT
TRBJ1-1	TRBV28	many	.	CASIQGGEGTEAFF	TGTGCCAGCATCCAAGGAGGGGAGGGGACTGAAGCTTTCTTT
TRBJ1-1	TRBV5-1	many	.	CASSLFRGGAEAFF	TGCGCCAGCAGCTTGTTTCGGGGGGGGGCTGAAGCTTTCTTT
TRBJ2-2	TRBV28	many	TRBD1	CASSLGQGNTGELFF	TGCGCCAGCAGCTTGGGACAGGGGAACACCGGGGAGCTGTTTTTT
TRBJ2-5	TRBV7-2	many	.	CASSLGGGHNRETQYF	TGTGCCAGCAGCTTAGGGGGGGGCCACAACAGGGAGACCCAGTACTTC
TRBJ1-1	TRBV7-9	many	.	CASTKSGFNTEAFF	TGTGCCAGCACCAAGTCTGGTTTTAACACTGAAGCTTTCTTT
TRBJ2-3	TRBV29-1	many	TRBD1	CSVVPGQVSTDTQYF	TGCAGCGTTGTCCCGGGACAGGTCAGCACAGATACGCAGTATTTT
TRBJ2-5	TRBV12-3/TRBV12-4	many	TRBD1	CASSFWDREETQYF	TGTGCCAGCAGTTTCTGGGACAGGGAAGAGACCCAGTACTTC
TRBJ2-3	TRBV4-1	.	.	CASSEARVTDTQYF	TGCGCCAGCAGCGAAGCAAGGGTAACAGATACGCAGTATTTT
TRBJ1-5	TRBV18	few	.	CASSPAGRGGNQPQHF	TGTGCCAGCTCACCAGCGGGACGAGGAGGCAATCAGCCCCAGCATTTT
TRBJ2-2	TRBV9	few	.	CASSVSRLVATGELFF	TGTGCCAGCAGCGTGTCCCGCCTAGTGGCCACCGGGGAGCTGTTTTTT
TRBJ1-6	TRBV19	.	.	CASRNAVGALHF	TGTGCCAGTAGGAACGCAGTGGGGGCCCTCCACTTT
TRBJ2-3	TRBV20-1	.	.	CSARDRTRGTQYF	TGCAGTGCTAGAGACAGGACTCGGGGTACGCAGTATTTT
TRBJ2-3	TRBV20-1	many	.	CSAREITRGSTDTQYF	TGCAGTGCTAGGGAGATTACCAGGGGAAGCACAGATACGCAGTATTTT
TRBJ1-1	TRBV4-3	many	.	CASSRGREGTEAFF	TGCGCCAGCAGCCGGGGCAGGGAAGGAACTGAAGCTTTCTTT
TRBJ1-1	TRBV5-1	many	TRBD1	CASSLEERGQDEAFF	TGCGCCAGCAGCTTGGAGGAGAGGGGGCAGGATGAAGCTTTCTTT
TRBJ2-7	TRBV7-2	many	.	CASSPGPGDAYEQYF	TGTGCCAGCAGCCCCGGCCCGGGGGATGCCTACGAGCAGTACTTC
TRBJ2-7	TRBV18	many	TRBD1	CASSPRQGLSEQYF	TGTGCCAGCTCACCTAGACAGGGGCTTAGCGAGCAGTACTTC
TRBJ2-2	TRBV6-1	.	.	CASKPTGRAGELFF	TGTGCCAGCAAGCCAACAGGGAGGGCCGGGGAGCTGTTTTTT
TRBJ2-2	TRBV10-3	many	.	CAITRGSGELFF	TGTGCCATCACCCGGGGTTCCGGGGAGCTGTTTTTT
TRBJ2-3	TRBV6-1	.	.	CASSPPNLHTQYF	TGTGCCAGCAGTCCTCCTAACCTGCATACGCAGTATTTT
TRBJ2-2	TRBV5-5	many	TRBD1	CASSPGGFSGGELFF	TGTGCCAGCAGCCCAGGGGGCTTTTCCGGGGGGGAGCTGTTTTTT
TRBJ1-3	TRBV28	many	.	CASSLWVGSSGNTIYF	TGTGCCAGCAGTTTATGGGTGGGGAGCTCTGGAAACACCATATATTTT
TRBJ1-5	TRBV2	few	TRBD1	CASSQRRDRAGSAAPDNQPQHF	TGTGCCAGCAGTCAACGCCGGGACAGGGCCGGGTCTGCGGCCCCCGACAATCAGCCCCAGCATTTT
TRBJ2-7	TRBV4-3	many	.	CASSQGYGYYEQYF	TGCGCCAGCAGCCAGGGGTACGGGTACTACGAGCAGTACTTC
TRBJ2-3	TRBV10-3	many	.	CAIRTEFSTDTQYF	TGTGCCATCAGGACAGAGTTCAGCACAGATACGCAGTATTTT
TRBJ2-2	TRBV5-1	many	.	CASSLGDTGELFF	TGCGCCAGCAGCTTGGGAGACACCGGGGAGCTGTTTTTT
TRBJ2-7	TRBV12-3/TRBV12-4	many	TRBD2	CASSSTGLAGAYEQYF	TGTGCCAGCAGTTCGACCGGACTAGCGGGGGCTTACGAGCAGTACTTC
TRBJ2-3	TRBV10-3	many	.	CAISVAGGFTDTQYF	TGTGCCATCAGTGTGGCCGGAGGGTTCACAGATACGCAGTATTTT
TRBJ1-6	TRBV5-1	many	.	CASSPGTVSNSPLHF	TGCGCCAGCAGCCCCGGAACGGTATCTAATTCACCCCTCCACTTT
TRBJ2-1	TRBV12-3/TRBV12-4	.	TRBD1	CASSLGQGENEQFF	TGTGCCAGCAGTTTAGGACAGGGCGAGAATGAGCAGTTCTTC